This T cell receptor beta chain was sequenced for a study of T-cell memory formation after mild COVID-19. Note on this clonotype: The antigen remains unidentified.

Whole-study findings and limits: Balance between CD4 and CD8 was seen in clones contracting day 15 to 85, and a CD4+ lean was seen in later expanders.

5'RACE, which relied on constant-segment primers, yielded TCR alpha and TCR beta cDNA libraries carrying sample barcodes and UMIs. TCRdb re-called the 5' RACE reads with MiXCR, one entry per CDR3 protein. The sample contains around 250,000 distinct CDR3 sequences, roughly 9.4% of which appear only once. Germline loops: CDR1 SGHDT, CDR2 YYEEEE. The CDR3 extends over 17 amino acids. Trimming cost V 3 bases and J 4 bases; bases outside gene matches: 7. V and J are TRBV5-6 and TRBJ2-6; 10 bases map to TRBD1. Sequencing was carried out using PBMCs or a T cell subset sorted from them (not recorded which). The TCR originated in a young man who had mild COVID-19 (a few samples of this study predate the infection). Cell type and time point are not known. The CDR3 here is CASSSGQGFLGANVLTF. CDR3 nucleotide sequence: TGTGCCAGCAGCTCGGGACAGGGGTTTCTCGGGGCCAACGTCCTGACTTTC.